This TCR beta chain appears in the sequencing data of a study of Graves' ophthalmopathy and Graves' hyperthyroidism. Whole-study findings and limits: Thyroid clonotypes that were expanded above 0.001 frequency mostly also appeared in blood.

Amplification from RNA transcripts yielded the TCR beta CDR3 regions. RT-PCR was first run with HTBI primers, then multiplex PCR in a second round. Each CDR3 protein gets one entry after TCRdb re-called the multiplex PCR reads with MiXCR. This sample carries fewer than 250,000 distinct CDR3 sequences, under 30% of them seen once, and the ten largest clones take 9.1%. This clonotype was picked up many times. The antigen is undetermined. A duration under 3 months, NOSPECS ≥4, CAS ≥3 and moderate-to-severe activity characterized the donors with ophthalmopathy. Patients were diagnosed from clinical symptoms, serum thyroxine, TRAb, thyroid ultrasound and orbital computed tomography. The V segment lost 5 bases and the J segment 0 bases; nucleotides outside the gene matches: 6. The CDR3 extends over 16 amino acids. CDR1 is MNHEY and CDR2 is SVGEGT in the germline V gene.

What was sequenced was peripheral blood. This sequence joins TRBV6-2 or TRBV6-3 and TRBJ2-2; 7 bases agree with TRBD2. This TCR derives from a man between 45 and 60 years old with Graves' ophthalmopathy. The CDR3 here is CASSPPGLPNTGELFF. As DNA, the CDR3 is TGTGCCAGCAGTCCTCCGGGACTACCGAACACCGGGGAGCTGTTTTTT.